This entry concerns a single TCR beta chain. The antigen is undetermined. This entry comes from a study of CD8+ T cells in alopecia areata. V lost 4 bases to trimming and J lost 3 bases; unmatched junction nucleotides: 5. This CDR3 comprises 14 residues. CDR1 is SGDLS and CDR2 is YYNGEE in the germline V gene. General study points: Sequenced scalp T cells also include alphabeta T cells resident in normal skin.

Extracted RNA was reverse transcribed into cDNA, the sequencing template. TCRdb keeps only in-frame clones here, not all; method: immunoSEQ multiplex PCR. The sample records more than 95,000 clones, 45% to 50% being singletons. From alopecia areata patients, lesional scalp punch biopsies and peripheral blood were collected. Sorting separated CD4+ and CD8+ T cells out of PBMCs. The chain combines TRBV9 with TRBJ2-5; 8 bases agree with TRBD2. The sequenced sample consisted of NKG2D-low CD8+ T cells sorted from blood. This TCR was recovered from a human donor with alopecia areata. In DNA, the CDR3 is TGTGCCAGCAGCCCCGGGGGGGGCAAAGAGACCCAGTACTTC. It yields the protein CASSPGGGKETQYF. The entire variable domain, with the rest obtained from reference TRBV9 and TRBJ2-5, is as follows: DSGVTQTPKHLITATGQRVTLRCSPRSGDLSVYWYQQSLDQGLQFLIQYYNGEERAKGNILERFSAQQFPDLHSELNLSSLELGDSALYFCASSPGGGKETQYFGPGTRLLVL.